Presented here are 20 T cell receptor beta chains from one specimen sequenced in a study of early T cells in non-severe SARS-CoV-2 infection. TCRdb recomputed calls from the 5' RACE reads with MiXCR, one row per CDR3 protein. Of around 76,000 distinct CDR3 sequences in the sample, 11% are singletons; the top ten hold about 4.5%. The source material was whole blood. The receptors come from an adult who was a healthcare worker with PCR-confirmed SARS-CoV-2 infection or an uninfected control (not recorded which).

This clonotype was seen at least ten times. The rearrangement uses TRBV5-1 and TRBJ2-5, with TRBD2 matching 15 bases. The length of the CDR3 is 19 residues. V shed 0 bases, J shed 2 bases, and the junction held 8 bases outside the gene matches. Germline CDR1 SGHRS, CDR2 YFSETQ. The chain's CDR3 is CASSLGYGTSGGPQETQYF. The CDR3 nucleotides are TGCGCCAGCAGCTTGGGTTATGGGACTAGCGGGGGGCCTCAAGAGACCCAGTACTTC.

This clonotype was seen more than once but under ten times. V usage is TRBV7-6 and J usage is TRBJ1-6, with 9 positions matching TRBD1. The V and J ends lost 6 bases and 10 bases, in that order; junction bases with no gene match: 7. The CDR3 is 14 amino acids. Germline V lookup: CDR1 SGHVS, CDR2 FNYEAQ. This CDR3 reads CASRPGTGNSPLHF. The CDR3 DNA sequence: TGTGCCAGCAGACCCGGGACAGGGAACTCACCCCTCCACTTT. Drawing the rest from reference TRBV7-6 and TRBJ1-6, the complete variable domain is GAGVSQSPRYKVTKRGQDVALRCDPISGHVSLYWYRQALGQGPEFLTYFNYEAQQDKSGLPNDRFSAERPEGSISTLTIQRTEQRDSAMYRCASRPGTGNSPLHFGNGTRLTVT.

The CDR3 is CAISEYRANTEAFF. CDR3 nucleotides: TGTGCCATCAGTGAGTACAGGGCCAACACTGAAGCTTTCTTT. The V call is TRBV10-3, the J call TRBJ1-1, with D perhaps TRBD1 (6 bases). V lost 1 base and J 2 bases, leaving 8 bases between the germline ends. Germline V CDR1 and CDR2: ENHRY, SYGVKD. The CDR3 is made up of 14 amino acids.

Regarding this clonotype: A read error may be the cause here, since a much bigger clone is one base away. V usage is TRBV5-6 and J usage is TRBJ1-1, with D possibly TRBD1 on 5 matching bases. CDR1 is SGHDT and CDR2 is YYEEEE in the germline V gene. The CDR3 has 14 residues. CDR3 loop: CVAGRGRVNTEAFF. Written as DNA, the CDR3 is TGTGTCGCAGGGAGGGGCCGGGTGAACACTGAAGCTTTCTTT.

There are many counts of this clonotype. V is TRBV6-5 and J is TRBJ1-2, with TRBD1 matching 7 bases. CDR1 is MNHEY and CDR2 is SVGAGI in the germline V gene. The CDR3 length is 15 residues. V lost 5 bases and J lost 2; bases outside the gene matches: 8. CDR3 amino acids: CASSRQGEGNYGYTF. The CDR3 DNA sequence: TGTGCCAGCAGTAGACAGGGAGAGGGGAACTATGGCTACACCTTC.

As to this clonotype: A single base separates this from a much larger clone, so it may be a read error. V gene TRBV29-1 combines with J gene TRBJ1-1, with D possibly being TRBD1 (5 bases). Germline V gene data show CDR1 as SQVTM and CDR2 as ANQGSEA. The CDR3 has 14 residues. The V and J ends lost 2 bases and 4 bases respectively, with 14 bases between them. The CDR3, as DNA: TGCAGCGTTGAACCTAGCGGGGGAGCCACTGAAGCTTTCTTT. Amino acids: CSVEPSGGATEAFF.

This clonotype came up a few times. The gene calls are TRBV6-1 and TRBJ1-5, with TRBD1 matching over 8 bases. Germline CDR1 reads MNHNS; CDR2 reads SASEGT. The CDR3 is made up of 16 amino acids. The V segment lost 5 bases and the J segment 0 bases; nucleotides outside the gene matches: 6. The CDR3 spells CASSSNRGASNQPQHF. The CDR3 nucleotides are TGTGCCAGCAGTTCGAACAGGGGGGCTAGCAATCAGCCCCAGCATTTT.

The chain has TRBV19 and TRBJ2-4, with 11 bases that match TRBD2. The CDR3 has 20 residues. Germline V lookup: CDR1 LNHDA, CDR2 SQIVND (reference sequence). V was clipped by 5 bases and J by 0 bases; unmatched bases: 15. DNA for the CDR3: TGTGCCAGTAGTGGGCCCGGGACTAGCGGCCCCGAGGTAGCCAAAAACATTCAGTACTTC. Amino acids: CASSGPGTSGPEVAKNIQYF.

The rearrangement uses TRBV27 and TRBJ1-4, with TRBD1 identical over 11 bases. From germline, CDR1 is MNHEY and CDR2 SMNVEV (reference sequence). V was pared by 5 bases and J by 14 bases, with 7 bases of the junction left unmatched. The CDR3 contains 13 residues. The CDR3: CASSTPGTGGLFF. CDR3 nucleotide sequence: TGTGCCAGCAGTACCCCCGGGACAGGGGGGCTGTTTTTT.

This clonotype has ten or more counts. V and J are TRBV5-8 and TRBJ2-5; 10 bases are shared with TRBD1. The V segment lost 0 bases and the J segment 1 base; nucleotides outside the gene matches: 0. CDR1 is SGHTS and CDR2 is YDEGEE in the germline V gene. The CDR3 contains 15 residues. CDR3 amino acids: CASSLGDRGQETQYF. CDR3 DNA sequence: TGTGCCAGCAGCTTGGGGGACAGGGGCCAAGAGACCCAGTACTTC.

The CDR3 nucleotides read TGTGCCAGCGGCTCTAGCGGGGGGACCCAGTACTTC. This gives the protein CASGSSGGTQYF. The gene calls are TRBV25-1 and TRBJ2-5; the match to TRBD2 covers 10 bases. There are 12 residues in the CDR3. V lost 8 bases, J lost 7 bases, and 4 bases stayed unmatched. Germline V gene data show CDR1 as MGHDK and CDR2 as SYGVNS.

This chain links TRBV29-1 with TRBJ1-1; D perhaps matches TRBD1 (5 bases). CDR3 length: 14 residues. Germline-derived CDR1 and CDR2 are SQVTM and ANQGSEA. V lost 6 bases and J 1 base, leaving 15 bases between the germline ends. CDR3 DNA sequence: TGCAGCGTGGACATGGGGCAGCCGAACACTGAAGCTTTCTTT. Protein sequence: CSVDMGQPNTEAFF.

The chain combines TRBV9 with TRBJ1-5, with D hard to call. The CDR3 totals 15 residues. Germline CDR1 SGDLS, CDR2 YYNGEE. V lost 0 bases and J 3 bases, leaving 10 bases between the germline ends. The CDR3 DNA sequence: TGTGCCAGCAGCGTAGGTGGGCAGCCCAATCAGCCCCAGCATTTT. Protein: CASSVGGQPNQPQHF. Based on the CDR3 plus reference TRBV9 and TRBJ1-5, the full variable domain is DSGVTQTPKHLITATGQRVTLRCSPRSGDLSVYWYQQSLDQGLQFLIQYYNGEERAKGNILERFSAQQFPDLHSELNLSSLELGDSALYFCASSVGGQPNQPQHFGDGTRLSIL.

This clonotype has only a few counts. The chain is built from TRBV2 and TRBJ1-1, with 11 bases aligning to TRBD1. The junction had 6 bases not matched to a gene; V was cut back by 2 bases and J by 4 bases. CDR1 and CDR2 (germline): SNHLY, FYNNEI. The length of the CDR3 is 16 residues. The CDR3 protein is CASSEYGQGAGTEAFF. The DNA for the CDR3 is TGTGCCAGCAGTGAATACGGACAGGGGGCGGGCACTGAAGCTTTCTTT.

The chain employs TRBV5-4 and TRBJ1-2; no clear D. The germline gives CDR1 SGHNT, CDR2 YYREEE (reference sequence). This CDR3 comprises 15 residues. Trimming shortened V by 0 bases and J by 0 bases, and 9 bases separated the two germline ends. The CDR3 bases are TGTGCCAGCAGCTTGGCCCCACCCTCTAACTATGGCTACACCTTC. It encodes CASSLAPPSNYGYTF.

The chain's CDR3 is CAWSVLGLYGYTF. The CDR3 bases are TGTGCCTGGAGTGTCCTAGGACTCTATGGCTACACCTTC. This rearrangement joins TRBV30 to TRBJ1-2, with D hard to call. V dropped 0 bases and J dropped 4 bases, with 9 bases sitting between them. The CDR3 length is 13 residues. Germline CDR1 GTSNPN, CDR2 SVGIG (reference sequence).

This clonotype was found many times. Here the CDR3 reads CASSRDGYTF. The CDR3 nucleotides are TGTGCCAGCAGTCGAGATGGCTACACCTTC. V gene TRBV6-6 combines with J gene TRBJ1-2, with no clear D. The CDR3 contains 10 residues. V lost 5 bases, J lost 6 bases, and 4 bases lay in between. Germline V CDR1 and CDR2: MNHNY, SVGAGI (reference sequence).

This clonotype was counted ten times or more. V gene TRBV30 combines with J gene TRBJ2-3; 7 positions agree with TRBD1. The V gene's germline CDR1 is GTSNPN and CDR2 SVGIG (reference sequence). The CDR3 is 13 amino acids. V shed 3 bases and J 4 bases; nucleotides not matched to a gene: 4. The CDR3 sequence is CAWSRGQADTQYF. The CDR3 DNA follows: TGTGCCTGGAGCAGAGGACAGGCAGATACGCAGTATTTT.

This clonotype showed up just a few times. The J gene is TRBJ2-7, the V gene TRBV5-6; maybe TRBD1 (7 bases). Germline V gene sequence: CDR1 SGHDT, CDR2 YYEEEE. The CDR3 covers 12 residues. V was trimmed by 5 bases and J by 5 bases, leaving 11 bases between them. CDR3 nucleotide sequence: TGTGCCAGCAGTCAGGGGGGCAACGAGCAGTACTTC. Translation gives CASSQGGNEQYF. Full variable domain (outside the CDR3, taken from reference TRBV5-6 and TRBJ2-7): DAGVTQSPTHLIKTRGQQVTLRCSPKSGHDTVSWYQQALGQGPQFIFQYYEEEERQRGNFPDRFSGHQFPNYSSELNVNALLLGDSALYLCASSQGGNEQYFGPGTRLTVT.

The chain combines TRBV27 with TRBJ2-3, with 14 bases matching TRBD2. CDR3 length: 21 residues. Looked up from germline, CDR1 is MNHEY and CDR2 is SMNVEV (reference sequence). The ends lost 5 bases at V and 2 bases at J; junction bases unmatched: 18. The CDR3 DNA sequence: TGTGCCAGCAGTCCATCGTGGGGGACTAGCGGGGGCTGGGACTCCACAGATACGCAGTATTTT. Protein sequence: CASSPSWGTSGGWDSTDTQYF.